Included here is one TCR beta chain sequence, with context. The source of the sample is a study of blood T cell repertoires in COVID-19. Study context: Samples representing acute and convalescent COVID-19 were sourced from the United States, Italy and Spain. PBMCs, B-cell-depleted T cells, or T cells were the source of the cDNA or gDNA that made up the material.

The CDR3 has 12 residues. Germline V lookup: CDR1 SQVTM, CDR2 ANQGSEA. With 5 bases removed from V and 5 bases from J, the gap between germline ends came to 12 bases. Original data processing: Nucleated cell number was recorded as an estimate derived from reference gene primer amplification. This table comes from immunoSEQ multiplex PCR, and its TCRdb copy is limited to in-frame clones, with some not included. That table is the source of V, J and clone size, and D and trimming were worked out from the DNA. The data contain tens of thousands of clones, roughly 80% of them singletons. The chain couples TRBV29-1 to TRBJ2-5, with D possibly TRBD2 on 6 matching bases. What was sequenced was peripheral blood. The clonotype was recovered from a woman aged 60 to 75 with acute or convalescent COVID-19. CDR3 nucleotide sequence: TGCAGCGTTATGACTAGATGGGAGACCCAGTACTTC. Translated: CSVMTRWETQYF.